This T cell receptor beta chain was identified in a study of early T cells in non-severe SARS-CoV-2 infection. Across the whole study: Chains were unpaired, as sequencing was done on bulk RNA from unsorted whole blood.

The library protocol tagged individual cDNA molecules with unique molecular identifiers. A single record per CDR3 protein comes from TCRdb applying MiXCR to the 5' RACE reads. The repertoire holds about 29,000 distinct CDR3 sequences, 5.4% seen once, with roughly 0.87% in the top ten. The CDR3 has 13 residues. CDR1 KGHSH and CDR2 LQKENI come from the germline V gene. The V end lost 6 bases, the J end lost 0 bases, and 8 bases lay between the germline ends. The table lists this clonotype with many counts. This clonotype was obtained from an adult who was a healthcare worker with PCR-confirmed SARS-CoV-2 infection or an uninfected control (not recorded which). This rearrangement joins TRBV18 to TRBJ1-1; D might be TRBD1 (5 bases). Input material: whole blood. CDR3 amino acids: CASSQDMNTEAFF. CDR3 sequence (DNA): TGTGCCAGCTCCCAGGACATGAACACTGAAGCTTTCTTT.